Listed below are T cell receptor beta chains from one sample, sequenced in a study of tumor-infiltrating lymphocytes in primary liver carcinoma. MiXCR, applied by TCRdb to the multiplex PCR reads, yields one record per CDR3 protein. The repertoire holds about 35,000 distinct CDR3 sequences, under 75% seen once, with 15% to 20% in the top ten. The sequenced sample was liver tumor tissue from sampling region 4. These receptors were collected from a man between 35 and 55 years old with primary liver carcinoma and hepatitis B virus infection. Both conserved end residues are part of each CDR3. The D gene is left open where the match is weak. Some rows have no size entry. The others give once, few or many, or a class for an expanded clone.

NA	TRBD1	TRBV28	TRBJ1-2	CARSFQGGVGGYTF	TGTGCCAGGAGCTTTCAGGGGGGAGTGGGCGGCTACACCTTC
NA	NA	TRBV11-1	TRBJ2-4	CGSSHPLAKNVQYF	TGTGGCAGCAGCCACCCCCTAGCCAAAAACGTTCAGTACTTC
NA	TRBD1	TRBV28	TRBJ2-7	CASSLLGQPYEQYF	TGTGCCAGCAGCCTACTGGGACAGCCCTACGAGCAGTACTTC
many	NA	TRBV19	TRBJ1-4	CASSPADSSTNEKLFF	TGTGCCAGTAGTCCCGCTGACAGTTCAACTAATGAAAAACTGTTTTTT
NA	NA	TRBV28	TRBJ2-2	CASEKGGARELFF	TGTGCCAGCGAGAAAGGTGGAGCCCGGGAGCTGTTTTTT
NA	TRBD2	TRBV7-9	TRBJ2-1	CASSPGTSGGSSYNEQFF	TGTGCCAGCAGCCCCGGGACTAGCGGGGGAAGCTCCTACAATGAGCAGTTCTTC
NA	TRBD1	TRBV6-6	TRBJ1-5	CSSSYFDPTGRLNHPQHF	TGTTCCAGCAGTTACTTCGATCCGACAGGGAGGCTAAATCACCCCCAGCATTTT
NA	NA	TRBV11-2	TRBJ2-7	CASSSNRNSYDKYF	TGTGCCAGCAGCTCCAACAGGAACTCCTACGATAAGTACTTC
medium-sized	NA	TRBV11-2	TRBJ2-3	CASSLDILLDTQYF	TGTGCCAGCAGCTTAGATATCCTGTTGGATACGCAGTATTTT
NA	TRBD2	TRBV29-1	TRBJ2-1	CSRGTSEFNEQFF	TGTAGCCGGGGGACTAGCGAGTTCAATGAGCAGTTCTTC
NA	TRBD1	TRBV29-1	TRBJ1-1	CSVDRGWGMKTEAFF	TGCAGTGTTGACAGGGGGTGGGGGATGAAGACTGAAGCTTTCTTT
few	NA	TRBV7-2	TRBJ1-1	CASSPSATEAFF	TGTGCCAGCAGCCCCTCTGCCACTGAAGCTTTCTTT
NA	NA	TRBV11-2	TRBJ2-6	CASSMGGDRGISHYGANVLTF	TGTGCCAGCAGCATGGGGGGAGACCGGGGCATTTCCCACTATGGGGCCAACGTCCTGACTTTC
NA	NA	TRBV24-1	TRBJ2-2	CAASPIGANTGELFF	TGTGCCGCCAGTCCTATAGGGGCGAACACCGGGGAGTTGTTTTTT
NA	NA	TRBV6-5	TRBJ2-6	CACKEKPGYLSSGANVLTF	TGTGCCTGCAAGGAGAAACCAGGATACCTGAGCTCTGGGGCCAACGTCCTGACTTTT
NA	NA	TRBV11-3	TRBJ2-1	CASNLGLSDNEQFF	TGTGCCAGCAACTTAGGGCTCAGCGACAATGAGCAGTTCTTC
NA	NA	TRBV4-2	TRBJ2-1	CASSQDSSLGAHEQFF	TGTGCCAGCAGCCAAGATTCATCACTAGGAGCCCATGAGCAGTTCTTC
NA	NA	TRBV11-1	TRBJ1-6	CASSRTRVSPLQF	TGTGCCAGTAGCCGGACACGGGTTTCACCCCTCCAATTT
NA	TRBD2	TRBV5-4	TRBJ2-3	CASGAEFSGRDTRYF	TGTGCCAGCGGCGCCGAATTTAGCGGGAGAGATACGCGGTATTTT
NA	NA	TRBV28	TRBJ2-7	CAGSFQANSYEQYF	TGTGCCGGCAGTTTCCAGGCAAACTCCTACGAGCAGTACTTC
NA	TRBD2	TRBV4-2	TRBJ2-1	CAYGQVSGRANEQFF	TGTGCCTACGGCCAAGTGAGCGGGAGGGCCAATGAGCAGTTCTTC
NA	TRBD2	TRBV5-1	TRBJ2-3	CASRESSGSSTYLQYF	TGCGCCAGCAGGGAGTCTAGCGGGAGTTCCACATATTTGCAGTATTTT
NA	NA	TRBV2	TRBJ2-1	CASRTGAADHNEQFF	TGTGCCAGCAGGACGGGCGCAGCCGATCACAATGAGCAGTTCTTC
few	TRBD1	TRBV7-3	TRBJ2-3	CASSLEGARGVDTKYF	TGTGCCAGCAGCTTAGAGGGGGCGCGAGGGGTAGATACGAAGTATTTT
NA	TRBD2	TRBV4-2	TRBJ2-7	CASSQAPGDYSNEQYF	TGTGCCAGCAGCCAAGCTCCCGGGGACTATTCCAACGAGCAGTACTTC
medium-sized	NA	TRBV10-2	TRBJ2-1	CASSHGYNEQFF	TGCGCCAGCAGCCACGGGTACAATGAGCAGTTCTTC
NA	TRBD1	TRBV19	TRBJ2-1	CATSPRTGFFYNEQFF	TGTGCCACTAGTCCTAGGACAGGTTTCTTCTACAATGAGCAGTTCTTC
once	NA	TRBV11-1	TRBJ2-3	CGSSLPRECSDTQYF	TGTGGCAGCAGTTTGCCGAGGGAGTGCTCAGATACGCAGTATTTT
NA	NA	TRBV28	TRBJ1-1	CASTSGRTNTEAFF	TGTGCCAGCACCTCGGGACGGACAAACACTGAAGCTTTCTTT
NA	NA	TRBV11-2	TRBJ2-3	CASSPTGRADTQCF	TGTGCCAGCAGCCCCACCGGCCGGGCAGATACGCAGTGTTTT
medium-sized	TRBD2	TRBV5-4	TRBJ2-3	CASSPLAGGTTDTQYF	TGTGCCAGCAGCCCTCTAGCGGGAGGGACCACAGATACGCAGTATTTT
few	NA	TRBV4-1	TRBJ2-5	CASSQDWGAHRETQYF	TGTGCCAGCAGCCAAGATTGGGGAGCTCACCGAGAGACCCAGTACTTC
NA	NA	TRBV19	TRBJ2-7	CAGSQLVGAYEQYF	TGTGCCGGTAGTCAACTAGTGGGAGCCTACGAGCAGTACTTC
once	NA	TRBV29-1	TRBJ2-5	CSVEPGETQYF	TGCAGCGTTGAGCCGGGGGAGACCCAGTACTTC
NA	NA	TRBV2	TRBJ2-6	CANMFRQAGANVLTF	TGTGCCAACATGTTTCGACAGGCTGGGGCCAACGTCCTGACTTTC
many	NA	TRBV28	TRBJ1-1	CASTQMAVDTEAFF	TGTGCCAGCACCCAAATGGCGGTTGACACTGAAGCTTTCTTT
NA	TRBD2	TRBV10-3	TRBJ2-1	CASAGNGRSDNEQFF	TGTGCATCAGCTGGGAACGGGAGGTCCGACAATGAGCAGTTCTTC
NA	NA	TRBV29-1	TRBJ2-7	CIAMTSGTGTPYGQYF	TGCATAGCCATGACATCTGGGACCGGCACTCCCTACGGGCAGTACTTC
NA	NA	TRBV7-9	TRBJ2-7	CASCLPGKEQYF	TGTGCCAGCTGCCTGCCCGGTAAGGAGCAGTACTTC
NA	NA	TRBV28	TRBJ2-1	CASRVRNEQFF	TGTGCTAGCCGAGTCAGGAATGAGCAGTTCTTC